This entry features one T cell receptor (beta chain) sequence. Sequencing used immunoSEQ v3. TCRdb's copy holds only in-frame clones and misses some; the assay was immunoSEQ multiplex PCR. The sample carries about 100,000 clones, about three fifths recorded once. Germline CDR1 and CDR2: SGHTA and FQGNSA. J was trimmed by 9 bases and V by 7 bases; bases with no gene match: 14. The CDR3 has 14 residues. This sample's time point: pre-treatment sample, taken before nivolumab and TIL therapy. Most excised metastases sampled were pleural nodules or supraclavicular lymph nodes. The data derive from a study of TIL therapy for anti-PD-1-resistant metastatic lung cancer. Across the study: Tumors carried a median about 1.5 non-synonymous mutations per megabase.

The source is a person aged 25 to 80 with non-small cell lung cancer. This chain connects TRBV7-2 to TRBJ2-7; 8 bases line up with TRBD2. Here the sequenced sample was tumor tissue, taken at baseline. For the CDR3, the DNA is TGTGCCAGCACCCTACCGGGGGGGAAGGGAGTGCAGTACTTC. Translated, it gives CASTLPGGKGVQYF.